Sequencing of this TCR beta chain was carried out in a study of T-cell memory formation after mild COVID-19. One entry per CDR3 protein results from TCRdb running MiXCR on the 5' RACE reads. The table lists 220,000 or so distinct CDR3 sequences, 9.5% of them singletons, with about 3.8% in the top ten. This clonotype has at least ten counts. Germline V gene data show CDR1 as SEHNR and CDR2 as FQNEAQ (reference sequence). This CDR3 spans 14 amino acids. Trimming stripped 5 bases from V and 6 bases from J, with 15 bases between. The source of this sequence is a young man who had mild COVID-19 (a few samples of this study predate the infection). Cell type and time point are not known. Sequencing was performed on PBMCs or a T cell subset sorted from them (not recorded which). This rearrangement joins TRBV7-9 to TRBJ2-3; weak D call: TRBD2 (6 bases). The CDR3 coding sequence is TGTGCCAGCAGCGGCGGGGCAGGACTTGATACGCAGTATTTT. Amino acid sequence: CASSGGAGLDTQYF.